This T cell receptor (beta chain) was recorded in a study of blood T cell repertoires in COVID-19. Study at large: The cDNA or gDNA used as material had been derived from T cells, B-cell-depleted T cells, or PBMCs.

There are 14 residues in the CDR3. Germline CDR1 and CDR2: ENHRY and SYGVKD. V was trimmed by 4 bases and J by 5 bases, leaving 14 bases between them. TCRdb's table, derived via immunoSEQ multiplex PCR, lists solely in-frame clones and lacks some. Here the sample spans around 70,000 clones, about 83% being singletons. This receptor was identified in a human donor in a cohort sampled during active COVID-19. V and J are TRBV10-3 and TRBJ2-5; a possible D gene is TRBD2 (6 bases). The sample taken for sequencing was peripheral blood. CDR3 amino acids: CAISVGGAEETQYF. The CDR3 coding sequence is TGTGCCATCAGTGTAGGAGGGGCCGAGGAGACCCAGTACTTC.